This T cell receptor (beta chain) comes out of a study of OX40 agonist ivuxolimab in advanced cancers. Study summary: Patients in dose escalation had liver, melanoma, kidney or head and neck cancers.

The table came from immunoSEQ multiplex PCR; TCRdb's copy has only in-frame clones and leaves some out. The table lists 84,000 or so clones, roughly 84% of them singletons, with 0.25% to 0.35% in the top ten. V trimming: 0 bases; J trimming: 4 bases; junction bases outside the gene matches: 5. Germline-derived CDR1 and CDR2 are SGHAT and FQNNGV. CDR3 size: 15 residues. Sequencing was performed on CD4+ or CD8+ T cells sorted from blood, taken in a trial of the OX40 agonist ivuxolimab. The chain links TRBV11-2 to TRBJ1-2, with 7 bases fitting TRBD1. The receptor comes from an adult with an advanced solid tumor such as melanoma, head and neck, liver or kidney cancer. This CDR3 reads CASSLDMQGVYGYTF. In nucleotides, the CDR3 is TGTGCCAGCAGCTTAGATATGCAGGGGGTCTATGGCTACACCTTC.